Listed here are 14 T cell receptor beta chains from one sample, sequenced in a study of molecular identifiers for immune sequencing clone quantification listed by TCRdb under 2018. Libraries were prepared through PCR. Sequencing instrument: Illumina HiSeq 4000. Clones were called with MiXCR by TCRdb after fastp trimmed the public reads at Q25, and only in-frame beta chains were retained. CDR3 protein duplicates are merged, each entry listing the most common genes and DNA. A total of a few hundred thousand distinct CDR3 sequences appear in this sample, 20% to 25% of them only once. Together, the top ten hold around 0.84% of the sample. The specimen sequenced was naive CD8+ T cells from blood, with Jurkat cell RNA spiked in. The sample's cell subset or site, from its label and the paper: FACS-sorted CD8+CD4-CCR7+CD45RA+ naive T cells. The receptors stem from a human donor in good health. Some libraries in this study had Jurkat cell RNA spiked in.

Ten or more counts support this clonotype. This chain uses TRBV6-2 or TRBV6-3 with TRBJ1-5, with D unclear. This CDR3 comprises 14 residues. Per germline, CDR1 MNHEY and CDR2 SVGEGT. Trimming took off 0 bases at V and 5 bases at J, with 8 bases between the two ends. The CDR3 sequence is CASSYSGRDQPQHF. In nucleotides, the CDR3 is TGTGCCAGCAGTTACTCCGGGAGGGATCAGCCCCAGCATTTT.

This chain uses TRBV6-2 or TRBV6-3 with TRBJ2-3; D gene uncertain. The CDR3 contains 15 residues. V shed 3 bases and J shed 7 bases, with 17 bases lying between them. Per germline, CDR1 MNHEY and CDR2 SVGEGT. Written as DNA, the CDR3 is TGTGCCAGCAGTTATCAATCGGGTTTGTTGCATACGCAGTATTTT. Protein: CASSYQSGLLHTQYF.

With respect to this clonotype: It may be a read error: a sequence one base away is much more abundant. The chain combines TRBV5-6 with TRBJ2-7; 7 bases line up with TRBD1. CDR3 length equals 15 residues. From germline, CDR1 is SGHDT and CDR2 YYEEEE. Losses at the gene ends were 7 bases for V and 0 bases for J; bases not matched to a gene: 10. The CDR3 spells CASGIERDSSYEQYF. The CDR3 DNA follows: TGTGCCAGCGGCATCGAGAGGGACAGCTCCTACGAGCAGTACTTC.

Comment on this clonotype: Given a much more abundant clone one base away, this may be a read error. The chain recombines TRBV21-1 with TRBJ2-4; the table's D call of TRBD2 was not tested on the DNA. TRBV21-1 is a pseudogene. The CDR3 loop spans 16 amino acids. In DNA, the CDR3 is TGTGCCACCCTTGGGGGTAGGAGGGAGGCCAAATACATTCAGTACTTC. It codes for CATLGGRREAKYIQYF.

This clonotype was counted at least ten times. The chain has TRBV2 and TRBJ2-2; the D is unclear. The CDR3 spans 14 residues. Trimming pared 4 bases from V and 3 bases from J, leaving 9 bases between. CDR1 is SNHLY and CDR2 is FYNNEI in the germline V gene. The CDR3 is CASSGNSYTGELFF. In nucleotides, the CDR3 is TGTGCCAGCAGTGGCAACAGCTACACCGGGGAGCTGTTTTTT.

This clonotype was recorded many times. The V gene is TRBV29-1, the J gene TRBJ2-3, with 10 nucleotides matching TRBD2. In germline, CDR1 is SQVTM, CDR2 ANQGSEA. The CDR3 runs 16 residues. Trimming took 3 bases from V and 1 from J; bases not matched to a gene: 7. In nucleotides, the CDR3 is TGCAGCGTTGAGCTCCCTAGCGGGGGAGGCACAGATACGCAGTATTTT. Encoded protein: CSVELPSGGGTDTQYF.

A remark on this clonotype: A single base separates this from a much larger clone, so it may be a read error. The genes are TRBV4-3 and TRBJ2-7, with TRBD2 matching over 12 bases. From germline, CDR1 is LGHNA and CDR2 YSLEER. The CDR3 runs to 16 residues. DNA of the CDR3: TGCGTCAGCAGCCAATCTCTAGCGGGAGGGCAATACGAGCAGTACTTC. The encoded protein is CVSSQSLAGGQYEQYF.

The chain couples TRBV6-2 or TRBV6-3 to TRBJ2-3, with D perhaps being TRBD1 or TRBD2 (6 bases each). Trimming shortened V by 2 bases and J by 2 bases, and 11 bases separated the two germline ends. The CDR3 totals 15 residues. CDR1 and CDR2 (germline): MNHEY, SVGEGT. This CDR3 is CASSYRGLSTDTQYF. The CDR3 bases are TGTGCCAGCAGTTACCGGGGGCTATCCACAGATACGCAGTATTTT.

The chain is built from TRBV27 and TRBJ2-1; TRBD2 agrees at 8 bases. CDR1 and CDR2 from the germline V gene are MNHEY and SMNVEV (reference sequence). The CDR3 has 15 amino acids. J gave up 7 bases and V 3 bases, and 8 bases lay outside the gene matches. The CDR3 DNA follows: TGTGCCAGCAGTTTTATCGGGGGGGCGCAGAATGAGCAGTTCTTC. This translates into CASSFIGGAQNEQFF.

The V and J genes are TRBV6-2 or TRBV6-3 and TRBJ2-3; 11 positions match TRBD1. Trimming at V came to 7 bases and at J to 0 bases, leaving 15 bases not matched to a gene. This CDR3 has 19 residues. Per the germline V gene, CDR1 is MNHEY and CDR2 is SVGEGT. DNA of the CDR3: TGTGCCAGCACCCCTCCCCCCGGGACAGGGGGAAGAAGCACAGATACGCAGTATTTT. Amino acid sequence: CASTPPPGTGGRSTDTQYF.

CDR3 region: CASSQSFGEQYF. In DNA form, the CDR3 reads TGTGCCAGCAGCCAGTCTTTCGGCGAGCAGTACTTC. J is TRBJ2-7 and V is TRBV6-2 or TRBV6-3; D is ambiguous. With 6 bases removed from V and 6 bases from J, the gap between germline ends came to 12 bases. Germline V gene sequence: CDR1 MNHEY, CDR2 SVGEGT. The CDR3 contains 12 residues.

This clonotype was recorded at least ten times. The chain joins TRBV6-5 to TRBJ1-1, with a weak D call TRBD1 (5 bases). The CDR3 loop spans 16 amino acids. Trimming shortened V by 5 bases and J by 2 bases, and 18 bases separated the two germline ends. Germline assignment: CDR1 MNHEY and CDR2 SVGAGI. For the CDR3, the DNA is TGTGCCAGCAGTCCTTTCCGGATGGGGGGTAACACTGAAGCTTTCTTT. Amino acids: CASSPFRMGGNTEAFF.

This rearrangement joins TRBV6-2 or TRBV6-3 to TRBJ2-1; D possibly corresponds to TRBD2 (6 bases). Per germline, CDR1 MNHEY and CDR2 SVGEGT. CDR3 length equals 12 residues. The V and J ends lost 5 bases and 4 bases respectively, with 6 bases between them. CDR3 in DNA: TGTGCCAGCAGTGGACTATACAATGAGCAGTTCTTC. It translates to CASSGLYNEQFF.

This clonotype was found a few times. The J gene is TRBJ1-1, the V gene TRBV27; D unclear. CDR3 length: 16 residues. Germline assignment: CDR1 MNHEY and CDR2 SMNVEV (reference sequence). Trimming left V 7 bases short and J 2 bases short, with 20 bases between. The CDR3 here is CASTPFVVSKNTEAFF. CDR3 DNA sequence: TGTGCCAGCACCCCTTTTGTTGTCAGTAAAAACACTGAAGCTTTCTTT.